A selection of T cell receptor beta chains follows, all from one sample in a study of T-cell memory formation after mild COVID-19. TCRdb re-called the 5' RACE reads with MiXCR, one entry per CDR3 protein. The sample gives 450,000 or so distinct CDR3 sequences, 20% to 30% of which show up once; approximately 12% is in the top ten. Input material: PBMCs or a T cell subset sorted from them (not recorded which). All receptors come from an adult woman who had mild COVID-19 (a few samples of this study predate the infection). Cell type and time point are not known. The CDR3 runs from the conserved cysteine through the conserved F or W. The order of the fields is J gene, V gene, clone size, D gene, CDR3 protein, CDR3 DNA. A D gene is named only where the DNA matches it firmly. The size of a clone is reported for some rows only, either as once, few or many, or as a class for expanded clones.

j_call: TRBJ2-3; v_call: TRBV20-1; clone_size: many; d_call: NA; cdr3_aa: CSARDPLEGPTDTQYF; cdr3_nt: TGCAGTGCTAGAGATCCGCTAGAAGGACCCACAGATACGCAGTATTTT
j_call: TRBJ2-7; v_call: TRBV15; clone_size: few; d_call: NA; cdr3_aa: CATTSGQLNEQYF; cdr3_nt: TGTGCCACCACGTCTGGACAACTGAACGAGCAGTACTTC
j_call: TRBJ2-5; v_call: TRBV6-2/TRBV6-3; clone_size: NA; d_call: NA; cdr3_aa: CASTARVGGETQYF; cdr3_nt: TGTGCCAGCACCGCGAGGGTAGGGGGAGAGACCCAGTACTTC
j_call: TRBJ1-4; v_call: TRBV7-9; clone_size: NA; d_call: NA; cdr3_aa: CASSPGTPPNEKLFF; cdr3_nt: TGTGCCAGCAGCCCCGGGACGCCACCTAATGAAAAACTGTTTTTT
j_call: TRBJ2-1; v_call: TRBV7-2; clone_size: NA; d_call: NA; cdr3_aa: CASSPRNGEQFF; cdr3_nt: TGTGCCAGCAGCCCCCGGAATGGGGAGCAGTTCTTC
j_call: TRBJ1-1; v_call: TRBV12-3/TRBV12-4; clone_size: many; d_call: NA; cdr3_aa: CASSFDRNTEAFF; cdr3_nt: TGTGCCAGCAGTTTCGACAGGAACACTGAAGCTTTCTTT
j_call: TRBJ2-7; v_call: TRBV5-1; clone_size: few; d_call: TRBD1; cdr3_aa: CASSWRQGLYEQYF; cdr3_nt: TGCGCCAGCAGCTGGCGACAGGGCCTCTACGAGCAGTACTTC
j_call: TRBJ2-1; v_call: TRBV23-1; clone_size: few; d_call: NA; cdr3_aa: CASRPLWGIPYNEQFF; cdr3_nt: TGCGCCAGCAGACCACTGTGGGGGATCCCCTACAATGAGCAGTTCTTC
j_call: TRBJ2-3; v_call: TRBV5-1; clone_size: NA; d_call: NA; cdr3_aa: CASSPGGQITDTQYF; cdr3_nt: TGCGCCAGCAGCCCGGGGGGACAGATCACAGATACGCAGTATTTT
j_call: TRBJ2-7; v_call: TRBV4-1; clone_size: NA; d_call: TRBD2; cdr3_aa: CASSQDHTSSGRYEQYF; cdr3_nt: TGCGCCAGCAGCCAAGATCATACGTCTAGCGGGAGATACGAGCAGTACTTC
j_call: TRBJ1-1; v_call: TRBV12-3/TRBV12-4; clone_size: NA; d_call: NA; cdr3_aa: CAISVSTSNTEAFF; cdr3_nt: TGTGCCATCAGTGTCTCGACAAGCAACACTGAAGCTTTCTTT
j_call: TRBJ2-7; v_call: TRBV7-9; clone_size: few; d_call: NA; cdr3_aa: CASTLMGSYEQYF; cdr3_nt: TGTGCCAGCACCCTCATGGGGAGCTACGAGCAGTACTTC
j_call: TRBJ1-6; v_call: TRBV7-9; clone_size: few; d_call: TRBD1; cdr3_aa: CASSLPGQGMNGNSPLHF; cdr3_nt: TGTGCCAGCAGCTTGCCGGGACAGGGGATGAATGGTAATTCACCCCTCCACTTT
j_call: TRBJ2-6; v_call: TRBV5-1; clone_size: NA; d_call: NA; cdr3_aa: CASSLKSGAGANVLTF; cdr3_nt: TGCGCCAGCAGCTTAAAATCGGGGGCTGGGGCCAACGTCCTGACTTTC
j_call: TRBJ2-3; v_call: TRBV4-2; clone_size: few; d_call: TRBD2; cdr3_aa: CASSQEDGLAPDTQYF; cdr3_nt: TGTGCCAGCAGCCAAGAGGATGGACTAGCTCCAGATACGCAGTATTTT
j_call: TRBJ2-3; v_call: TRBV9; clone_size: NA; d_call: TRBD1; cdr3_aa: CASSQTGQGRTDTQYF; cdr3_nt: TGTGCCAGCAGTCAGACCGGACAGGGACGCACAGATACGCAGTATTTT
j_call: TRBJ2-7; v_call: TRBV14; clone_size: few; d_call: TRBD1; cdr3_aa: CASSPWNRGAGEQYF; cdr3_nt: TGTGCCAGCAGCCCCTGGAACAGGGGGGCCGGGGAGCAGTACTTC
j_call: TRBJ2-1; v_call: TRBV13; clone_size: NA; d_call: TRBD1; cdr3_aa: CASSFPLSGTGYYEQFF; cdr3_nt: TGTGCCAGCAGCTTCCCACTCTCCGGGACAGGGTACTATGAGCAGTTCTTC
j_call: TRBJ2-5; v_call: TRBV10-3; clone_size: few; d_call: TRBD2; cdr3_aa: CAISESVAGGPETQYF; cdr3_nt: TGTGCCATCAGTGAGTCCGTAGCGGGGGGGCCGGAGACCCAGTACTTC
j_call: TRBJ1-1; v_call: TRBV10-3; clone_size: NA; d_call: TRBD1; cdr3_aa: CAIKKQGANTEAFF; cdr3_nt: TGTGCCATCAAAAAACAGGGGGCTAACACTGAAGCTTTCTTT
j_call: TRBJ2-3; v_call: TRBV15; clone_size: NA; d_call: NA; cdr3_aa: CATSRTDYTDTQYF; cdr3_nt: TGTGCCACCAGCAGGACTGACTACACAGATACGCAGTATTTT
j_call: TRBJ1-6; v_call: TRBV20-1; clone_size: NA; d_call: NA; cdr3_aa: CSARVAHIDSYNSPLHF; cdr3_nt: TGCAGTGCTAGAGTGGCACATATAGACTCCTATAATTCACCCCTCCACTTT
j_call: TRBJ2-6; v_call: TRBV2; clone_size: NA; d_call: NA; cdr3_aa: CASSEAWTNVLTF; cdr3_nt: TGTGCCAGCAGTGAAGCCTGGACCAACGTCCTGACTTTC
j_call: TRBJ2-3; v_call: TRBV9; clone_size: NA; d_call: NA; cdr3_aa: CASSVSGTRTDTQYF; cdr3_nt: TGTGCCAGCAGCGTATCCGGGACCCGCACAGATACGCAGTATTTT
j_call: TRBJ2-7; v_call: TRBV20-1; clone_size: few; d_call: TRBD2; cdr3_aa: CSARDASGNSYEQYF; cdr3_nt: TGCAGTGCTAGAGACGCTAGCGGGAATAGCTACGAGCAGTACTTC
j_call: TRBJ2-6; v_call: TRBV4-1; clone_size: few; d_call: TRBD1; cdr3_aa: CASSQVRQGLVGANVLTF; cdr3_nt: TGCGCCAGCAGCCAAGTCCGACAGGGGTTAGTTGGGGCCAACGTCCTGACTTTC
j_call: TRBJ2-6; v_call: TRBV7-2; clone_size: NA; d_call: NA; cdr3_aa: CASSLPRVSGANVLTF; cdr3_nt: TGTGCCAGCAGCTTACCGAGGGTATCTGGGGCCAACGTCCTGACTTTC
j_call: TRBJ2-7; v_call: TRBV29-1; clone_size: few; d_call: NA; cdr3_aa: CSVRLWPLEQYF; cdr3_nt: TGCAGCGTGCGCCTATGGCCGCTAGAGCAGTACTTC
j_call: TRBJ1-1; v_call: TRBV18; clone_size: few; d_call: TRBD1; cdr3_aa: CASSLTGAPGNTEAFF; cdr3_nt: TGTGCCAGCTCCCTCACAGGGGCCCCCGGGAACACTGAAGCTTTCTTT
j_call: TRBJ2-1; v_call: TRBV5-1; clone_size: NA; d_call: NA; cdr3_aa: CASSLAGGGAVNEQFF; cdr3_nt: TGCGCCAGCAGCTTGGCTGGAGGCGGGGCGGTCAATGAGCAGTTCTTC
j_call: TRBJ2-4; v_call: TRBV20-1; clone_size: NA; d_call: NA; cdr3_aa: CSAIEAPRDTPAKNIQYF; cdr3_nt: TGCAGTGCTATAGAGGCCCCTAGGGACACCCCTGCCAAAAACATTCAGTACTTC
j_call: TRBJ2-5; v_call: TRBV11-2; clone_size: NA; d_call: NA; cdr3_aa: CASSLGRGLTQYF; cdr3_nt: TGTGCCAGCAGCTTAGGCAGGGGATTGACCCAGTACTTC
j_call: TRBJ2-1; v_call: TRBV20-1; clone_size: NA; d_call: TRBD1; cdr3_aa: CSVTIVLGGRAEQFF; cdr3_nt: TGCAGTGTCACCATTGTACTAGGGGGCAGGGCTGAGCAGTTCTTC
j_call: TRBJ2-7; v_call: TRBV5-1; clone_size: NA; d_call: TRBD1; cdr3_aa: CASSLEDRSSYEQYF; cdr3_nt: TGCGCCAGCAGCTTGGAGGACAGGTCCTCCTACGAGCAGTACTTC
j_call: TRBJ2-7; v_call: TRBV18; clone_size: NA; d_call: NA; cdr3_aa: CASSPESYEQYF; cdr3_nt: TGTGCCAGCTCACCGGAAAGCTACGAGCAGTACTTC
j_call: TRBJ1-5; v_call: TRBV6-6; clone_size: few; d_call: NA; cdr3_aa: CASSYSSGDAFWPQHF; cdr3_nt: TGTGCCAGCAGTTACTCGTCAGGGGACGCCTTTTGGCCCCAGCATTTT
j_call: TRBJ2-7; v_call: TRBV2; clone_size: few; d_call: TRBD2; cdr3_aa: CASTPGLFSYEQYF; cdr3_nt: TGTGCCAGCACCCCGGGACTATTCTCCTACGAGCAGTACTTC
j_call: TRBJ2-7; v_call: TRBV29-1; clone_size: few; d_call: NA; cdr3_aa: CSALKDGSYEQYF; cdr3_nt: TGCAGCGCCCTAAAGGACGGCTCCTACGAGCAGTACTTC
j_call: TRBJ1-1; v_call: TRBV30; clone_size: NA; d_call: NA; cdr3_aa: CAWNRGNTEAFF; cdr3_nt: TGTGCCTGGAACCGGGGGAACACTGAAGCTTTCTTT
j_call: TRBJ2-7; v_call: TRBV6-2/TRBV6-3; clone_size: NA; d_call: TRBD2; cdr3_aa: CASSYSSLAVAYEQYF; cdr3_nt: TGTGCCAGCAGTTACTCGAGCCTAGCGGTGGCCTACGAGCAGTACTTC
j_call: TRBJ2-2; v_call: TRBV7-8; clone_size: NA; d_call: TRBD2; cdr3_aa: CASSGWREGVRTGELFF; cdr3_nt: TGTGCCAGCAGCGGGTGGCGGGAGGGCGTGAGGACCGGGGAGCTGTTTTTT
j_call: TRBJ1-1; v_call: TRBV2; clone_size: NA; d_call: NA; cdr3_aa: CASRMALGAGLGTEAFF; cdr3_nt: TGTGCCAGCAGAATGGCGCTAGGGGCGGGTTTGGGGACTGAAGCTTTCTTT
j_call: TRBJ2-5; v_call: TRBV5-6; clone_size: NA; d_call: NA; cdr3_aa: CASSLRAGAETQYF; cdr3_nt: TGTGCCAGCAGCCTGCGGGCGGGGGCCGAGACCCAGTACTTC
j_call: TRBJ1-3; v_call: TRBV7-8; clone_size: NA; d_call: NA; cdr3_aa: CASSSPWGGGGNTIYF; cdr3_nt: TGTGCCAGCAGCTCCCCGTGGGGTGGTGGCGGAAACACCATATATTTT
j_call: TRBJ2-5; v_call: TRBV18; clone_size: NA; d_call: NA; cdr3_aa: CASSPLQGGETQYF; cdr3_nt: TGTGCCAGCTCACCTCTACAGGGCGGAGAGACCCAGTACTTC
j_call: TRBJ2-2; v_call: TRBV5-1; clone_size: few; d_call: TRBD1; cdr3_aa: CASSTSGGNTGELFF; cdr3_nt: TGCGCCAGCAGCACATCAGGGGGCAACACCGGGGAGCTGTTTTTT